This entry concerns a single TCR beta chain. Trimming at V came to 4 bases and at J to 3 bases, leaving 7 bases not matched to a gene. This CDR3 spans 15 amino acids. Germline V gene data show CDR1 as LNHDA and CDR2 as SQIVND (reference sequence). This entry is derived from a study of response to subunit inactivated influenza vaccine. MiXCR, applied by TCRdb to the RT-PCR reads, yields one record per CDR3 protein. The data contain 500,000 to 550,000 distinct CDR3 sequences, roughly a quarter of them singletons. These data were also filed under a second study, of T cells expressing NK-cell markers. As that study records: UMIs accompanied the 5'RACE template switching by which TCR beta cDNA was made. Beta-chain profiling covered CD3+CD56+NKG2C+, CD3+CD56+NKG2C- and CD3+CD56-NKG2C+ sorted subsets. Eight donors were sequenced, seven testing HCMV-seropositive and one testing seronegative. Leadership of the CD3+CD56-NKG2C+ fraction also belonged to these clonotypes in several donors. Evidence did not settle whether expanded NKG2C+ T cell clones targeted HCMV.

The chain joins TRBV19 to TRBJ2-7, with TRBD1 matching 9 bases. The TCR originated in a man aged 50 to 59 who received an inactivated influenza vaccine. Sequenced material: CD4+ T cells sorted from PBMCs, taken roughly 12 days after vaccination. CDR3 DNA: TGTGCCAGTAGTACTACTGGACAGGGGAGCTACGAGCAGTACTTC. Translation gives CASSTTGQGSYEQYF. Drawing the rest from reference TRBV19 and TRBJ2-7, the complete variable domain is DGGITQSPKYLFRKEGQNVTLSCEQNLNHDAMYWYRQDPGQGLRLIYYSQIVNDFQKGDIAEGYSVSREKKESFPLTVTSAQKNPTAFYLCASSTTGQGSYEQYFGPGTRLTVT.